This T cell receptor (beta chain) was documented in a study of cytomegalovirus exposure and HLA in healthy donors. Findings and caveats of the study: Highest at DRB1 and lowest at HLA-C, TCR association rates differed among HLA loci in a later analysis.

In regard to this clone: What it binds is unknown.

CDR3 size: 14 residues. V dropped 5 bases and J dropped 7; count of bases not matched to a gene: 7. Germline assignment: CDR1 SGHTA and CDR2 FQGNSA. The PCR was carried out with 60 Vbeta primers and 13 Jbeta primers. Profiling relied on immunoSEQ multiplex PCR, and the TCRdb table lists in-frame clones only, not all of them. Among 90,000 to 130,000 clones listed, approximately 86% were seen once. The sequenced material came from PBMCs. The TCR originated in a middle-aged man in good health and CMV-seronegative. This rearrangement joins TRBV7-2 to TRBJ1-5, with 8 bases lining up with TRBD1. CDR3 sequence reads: CASSQDRAGQPQHF. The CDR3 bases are TGTGCCAGCAGCCAGGACAGGGCGGGACAGCCCCAGCATTTT.